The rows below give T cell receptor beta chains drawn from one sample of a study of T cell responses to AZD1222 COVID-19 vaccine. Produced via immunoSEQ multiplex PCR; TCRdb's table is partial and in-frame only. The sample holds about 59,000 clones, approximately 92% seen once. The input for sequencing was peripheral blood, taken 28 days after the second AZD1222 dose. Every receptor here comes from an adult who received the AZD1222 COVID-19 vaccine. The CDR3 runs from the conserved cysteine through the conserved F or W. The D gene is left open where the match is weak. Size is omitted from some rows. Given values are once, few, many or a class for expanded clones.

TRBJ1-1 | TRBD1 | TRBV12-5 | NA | TGTGCTAGTGGTCTACAGGGGGGGACTGAAGCTTTCTTT | CASGLQGGTEAFF
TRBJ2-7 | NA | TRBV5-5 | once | TGTGCCAGCAGCTTGAGGCCCGCCGGACCGTCACACGAGCAGTACTTC | CASSLRPAGPSHEQYF
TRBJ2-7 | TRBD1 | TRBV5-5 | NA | TGTGCCAGCAGCCCGACAGGGCTTAACGAGCAGTACTTC | CASSPTGLNEQYF
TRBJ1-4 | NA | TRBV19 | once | TGTGCCAGTAGCCCCACCAATGAAAAACTGTTTTTT | CASSPTNEKLFF
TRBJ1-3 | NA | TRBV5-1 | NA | TGCGCCAGCAGCCAGACCGGGACATCTGGAAACACCATATATTTT | CASSQTGTSGNTIYF
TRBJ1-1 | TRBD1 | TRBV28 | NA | TGTGCCAGCAGTCTTCCTGGACAGGGAATGAACACTGAAGCTTTCTTT | CASSLPGQGMNTEAFF
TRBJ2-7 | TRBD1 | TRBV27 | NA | TGTGCCAGCAGGGCGACAGGGTCCAACGAGCAGTACTTC | CASRATGSNEQYF
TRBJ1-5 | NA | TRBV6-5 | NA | TGTGCCAGCAGACGGTCAGGGGAAGGTCAGCCCCAGCATTTT | CASRRSGEGQPQHF
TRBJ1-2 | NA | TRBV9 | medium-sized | TGTGCCAGCAGCGCCCAGGGAAGAGGCTACACCTTC | CASSAQGRGYTF
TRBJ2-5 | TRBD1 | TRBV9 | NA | TGTGCCAGCAGCGTAGGAGGGACAGGGGGCATGGGGCCTGAACAAGAGACCCAGTACTTC | CASSVGGTGGMGPEQETQYF
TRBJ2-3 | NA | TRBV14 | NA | TGTGCCAGCAGCCAGTCCGGAGGGCAGTATTTT | CASSQSGGQYF
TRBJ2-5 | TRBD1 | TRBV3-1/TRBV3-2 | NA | TGTGCCAGCAGCCAAGATTACAGGGGCCAAGAGACCCAGTACTTC | CASSQDYRGQETQYF
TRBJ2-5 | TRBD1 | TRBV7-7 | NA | TGTGCTAGCAGCTTAAGCCTGGGACAGCACCAAGAGACCCAGTACTTC | CASSLSLGQHQETQYF
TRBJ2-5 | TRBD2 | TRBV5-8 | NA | TGTGCCAGCAGCAATGGGCGGGGGGTAATCCAAGAGACCCAGTACTTC | CASSNGRGVIQETQYF
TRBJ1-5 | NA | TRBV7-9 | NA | TGTGCCAGCAGCCCAGGGACCAATCAGCCCCAGCATTTT | CASSPGTNQPQHF
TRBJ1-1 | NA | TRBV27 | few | TGTGCCAGCAGCAAGAAAGCCTGGGGAACTGAAGCTTTCTTT | CASSKKAWGTEAFF
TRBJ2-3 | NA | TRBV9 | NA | TGTGCCAGCAGTACAACAGGAGCAAACACAGATACGCAGTATTTT | CASSTTGANTDTQYF
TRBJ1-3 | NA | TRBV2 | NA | TGTGCCGTCAACAGATACTACTCTGGAAACACCATATATTTT | CAVNRYYSGNTIYF
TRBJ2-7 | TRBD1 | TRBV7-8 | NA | TGTGCCAGCAGCTTAGGGGGACAGGGCTACGAGCAGTACTTC | CASSLGGQGYEQYF
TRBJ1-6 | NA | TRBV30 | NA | TGTGCCTGGACATCGGGGCAGTGGGGTTCACCCCTCCACTTT | CAWTSGQWGSPLHF
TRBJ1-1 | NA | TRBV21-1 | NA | TGTGCCAGCAGCGACGAGGGACACCCATTT | CASSDEGHPF
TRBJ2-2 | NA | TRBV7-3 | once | TGTGCCAGCAGCTTCGGTGGCAGGGTGAACACCGGGGAGCTGTTTTTT | CASSFGGRVNTGELFF
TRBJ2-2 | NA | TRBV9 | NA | TGTGCCAGCAGGATGGAGTTCACCGGGGAGCTGTTTTTT | CASRMEFTGELFF
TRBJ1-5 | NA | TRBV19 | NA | TGTGCCAGTAGTACCCGCAGCGCGAGCAATCAGCCCCAGCATTTT | CASSTRSASNQPQHF
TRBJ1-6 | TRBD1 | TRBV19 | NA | TGTGCCAGTAGTACCGACAGGGTGGACTCACCCCTCCACTTT | CASSTDRVDSPLHF
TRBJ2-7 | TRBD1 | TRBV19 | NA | TGTGCCAGTAGTAAGCGTCCGGGACAGGGGTACTACGAGCAGTACTTC | CASSKRPGQGYYEQYF
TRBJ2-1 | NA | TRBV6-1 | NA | TGTGCCAGCAGTGAAGTTAAAGGTCGCCGAAATGAGCAGTTCTTC | CASSEVKGRRNEQFF
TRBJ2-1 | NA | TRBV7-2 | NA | TGTGCCAGCAGCTTAGATACAGGGACCCACAATGAGCAGTTCTTC | CASSLDTGTHNEQFF
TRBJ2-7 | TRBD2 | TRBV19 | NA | TGTGCCAGTAGTATAAATCCCAGCGGGAGGTCGGGCGAGCAGTACTTC | CASSINPSGRSGEQYF
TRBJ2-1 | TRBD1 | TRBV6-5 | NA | TGTGCCAGCCGGACAGGGGGAAACAATGAGCAGTTCTTC | CASRTGGNNEQFF
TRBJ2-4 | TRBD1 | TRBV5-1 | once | TGCGCCAGCAGCCGAAGACAGGGTACTGGAAACATTCAGTACTTC | CASSRRQGTGNIQYF
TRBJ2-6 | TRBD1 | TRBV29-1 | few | TGCAGCGTTTATGCGACAGGGGTAGATTCTGGGGCCAACGTCCTGACTTTC | CSVYATGVDSGANVLTF
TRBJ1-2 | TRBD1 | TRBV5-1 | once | TGCGCCAGCAGCTTGGGGGCTTCACAGGGGTATGGCTACACCTTC | CASSLGASQGYGYTF
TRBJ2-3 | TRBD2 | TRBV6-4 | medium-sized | TGTGCCAGCAGTGCTAGCGGGAGCACAGATACGCAGTATTTT | CASSASGSTDTQYF
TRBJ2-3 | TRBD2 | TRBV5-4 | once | TGTGCCAGCAGCCCCATAGCGGGGGGCAACACAGATACGCAGTATTTT | CASSPIAGGNTDTQYF
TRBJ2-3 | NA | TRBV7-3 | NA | TGTGCCAGCAGCTTAAATCGTGGCAGCCCCACAGATACGCAGTATTTT | CASSLNRGSPTDTQYF
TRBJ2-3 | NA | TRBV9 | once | TGTGCCAGCAGCGTTGCCGGGGTGCTCAGCACAGATACGCAGTATTTT | CASSVAGVLSTDTQYF
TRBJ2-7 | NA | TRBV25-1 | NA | TGTGCCAGCAGTGATAGTGGACAGCCGCTGGACTACGAGCAGTACTTC | CASSDSGQPLDYEQYF
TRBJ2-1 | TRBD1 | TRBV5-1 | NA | TGCGCCAGCAGCCCCGGGACAGGGGGCGGTGAGCAGTTCTTC | CASSPGTGGGEQFF
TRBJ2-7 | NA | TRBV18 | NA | TGTGCCAGCTCCGCCGCGACACCAAACGAGCAGTACTTC | CASSAATPNEQYF
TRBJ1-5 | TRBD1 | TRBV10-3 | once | TGTGCCATCAGCATGACAGGGGGGCAGGGCAATCAGCCCCAGCATTTT | CAISMTGGQGNQPQHF
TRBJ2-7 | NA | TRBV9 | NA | TGTGCCAGCAGCGTAGAGGTAGAAAGCTCCTACGAGCAGTACTTC | CASSVEVESSYEQYF
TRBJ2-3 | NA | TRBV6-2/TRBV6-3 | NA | TGTGCCAGCAGTTACTCGATAGGGAGCACAGATACGCAGTATTTT | CASSYSIGSTDTQYF
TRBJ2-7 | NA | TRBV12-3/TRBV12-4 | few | TGTGCCAGCAGCCTAACTTACGAGCAGTACTTC | CASSLTYEQYF
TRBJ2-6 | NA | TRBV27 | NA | TGTGCCAGCAGTTTAGGGGACAGGGCCAACGTCCTGACTTTC | CASSLGDRANVLTF
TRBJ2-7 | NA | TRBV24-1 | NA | TGTGCCACCAGTGGTGGGCAGGGGGGAGCCTACGAGCAGTACTTC | CATSGGQGGAYEQYF
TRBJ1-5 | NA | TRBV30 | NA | TGTGCCTGGAGTGTAGGGCAGGGGATCAGTCAGCCCCAGCATTTT | CAWSVGQGISQPQHF
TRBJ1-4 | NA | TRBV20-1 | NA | TGCAGTGCAAGTCGTCCGGGGGCCGCAACTAATGAAAAACTGTTTTTT | CSASRPGAATNEKLFF
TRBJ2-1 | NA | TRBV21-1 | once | TGTGCCACCAGGGCCGGTCGCAATGAGCAGTTCTTC | CATRAGRNEQFF
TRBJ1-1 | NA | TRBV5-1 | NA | TGCGCCAGCAGCTTGTCGACTTCGAACACTGAAGCTTTCTTT | CASSLSTSNTEAFF
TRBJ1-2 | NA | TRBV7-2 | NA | TGTGCCAGCAGCTTAGTTGGCTATGGCTACACCTTC | CASSLVGYGYTF
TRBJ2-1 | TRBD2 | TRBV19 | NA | TGTGCCAGTAGTACCCAGGCAAGCGGGGGGAACAATGAGCAGTTCTTC | CASSTQASGGNNEQFF
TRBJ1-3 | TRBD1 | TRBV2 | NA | TGTGCCAGCAGCGCCGACAGGGCAGGAGGAAACACCATATATTTT | CASSADRAGGNTIYF
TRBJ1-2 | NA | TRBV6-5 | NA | TGTGCCAGCGGATCGTTGTGGGCGGACTATGGCTACACCTTC | CASGSLWADYGYTF
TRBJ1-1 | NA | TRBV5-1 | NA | TGCGCCAGCAGCTTGGTGGCGGGTGACACTGAAGCTTTCTTT | CASSLVAGDTEAFF
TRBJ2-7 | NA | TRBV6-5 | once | TGTGCCAGCAGAGGGATCTTTGGCGAGCAGTACTTC | CASRGIFGEQYF
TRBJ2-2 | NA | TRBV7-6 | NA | TGTGCCAGCACCGGAGGAACTCCGAACACCGGGGAGCTGTTTTTT | CASTGGTPNTGELFF
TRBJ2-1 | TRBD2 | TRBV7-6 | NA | TGTGCCAGCAGCTTAGTGCCCCACCGGTCTGGCGGGGGGGAGGAGCAGTTCTTC | CASSLVPHRSGGGEEQFF
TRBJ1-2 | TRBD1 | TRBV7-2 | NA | TGTGCCAGCAGCTTAGCGATGGGGGCAGGGGGCAATGGCTACACCTTC | CASSLAMGAGGNGYTF